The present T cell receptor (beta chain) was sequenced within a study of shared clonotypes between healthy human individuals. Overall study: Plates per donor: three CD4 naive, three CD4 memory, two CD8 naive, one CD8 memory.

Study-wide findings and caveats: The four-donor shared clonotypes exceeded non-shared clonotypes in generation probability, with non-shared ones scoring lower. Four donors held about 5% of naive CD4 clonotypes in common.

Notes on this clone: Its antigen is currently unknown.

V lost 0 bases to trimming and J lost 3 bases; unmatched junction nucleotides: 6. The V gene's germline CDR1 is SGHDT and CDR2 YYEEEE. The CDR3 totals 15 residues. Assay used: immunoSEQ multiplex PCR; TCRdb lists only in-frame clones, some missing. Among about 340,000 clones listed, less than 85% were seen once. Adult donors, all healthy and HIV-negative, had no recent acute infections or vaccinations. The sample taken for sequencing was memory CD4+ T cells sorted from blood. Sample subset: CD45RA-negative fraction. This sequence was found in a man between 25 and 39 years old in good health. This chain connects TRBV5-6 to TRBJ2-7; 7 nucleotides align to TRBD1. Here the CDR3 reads CASSLGGGAVYEQYF. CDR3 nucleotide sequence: TGTGCCAGCAGCTTGGGAGGGGGCGCCGTCTACGAGCAGTACTTC.